These 16 T cell receptor beta chains came from one sample sequenced in a study of blood T cell repertoires in COVID-19. TCRdb keeps only in-frame clones here, not all; method: immunoSEQ multiplex PCR. The data hold more than 150,000 clones, with about nine tenths observed a single time. Sequencing was carried out using peripheral blood. The receptors shown here come from a woman in her sixties or seventies with acute or convalescent COVID-19.

This chain joins TRBV28 and TRBJ2-1; TRBD2 aligns across 7 bases. With 1 base clipped from V and 0 bases from J, the junction kept 9 bases outside the gene matches. Per germline, CDR1 MDHEN and CDR2 SYDVKM. This CDR3 is 18 amino acids long. Here the CDR3 DNA reads TGTGCCAGCAGTTTATTCTCGGGGAGGGCCGTCTCCTACAATGAGCAGTTCTTC. Its protein is CASSLFSGRAVSYNEQFF. Full variable domain (outside the CDR3, taken from reference TRBV28 and TRBJ2-1): DVKVTQSSRYLVKRTGEKVFLECVQDMDHENMFWYRQDPGLGLRLIYFSYDVKMKEKGDIPEGYSVSREKKERFSLILESASTNQTSMYLCASSLFSGRAVSYNEQFFGPGTRLTVL.

The rearrangement joins TRBV9 to TRBJ2-5; the match to TRBD2 covers 7 bases. The CDR3 is 15 amino acids. With 0 bases clipped from V and 1 base from J, the junction kept 3 bases outside the gene matches. CDR1 is SGDLS, CDR2 YYNGEE, per germline. The CDR3 spells CASSVVPSGQETQYF. The CDR3 DNA sequence: TGTGCCAGCAGCGTAGTGCCTAGCGGCCAAGAGACCCAGTACTTC. The full variable domain, in which reference TRBV9 and TRBJ2-5 provide the parts outside the CDR3, is DSGVTQTPKHLITATGQRVTLRCSPRSGDLSVYWYQQSLDQGLQFLIQYYNGEERAKGNILERFSAQQFPDLHSELNLSSLELGDSALYFCASSVVPSGQETQYFGPGTRLLVL.

The chain combines TRBV7-2 with TRBJ1-1, with a possible D match to TRBD1 (6 bases). The germline V gene encodes CDR1 SGHTA and CDR2 FQGNSA. The CDR3 is made up of 14 amino acids. Trimming left V 2 bases short and J 2 bases short, with 9 bases between. CDR3 protein: CASSLNRENTEAFF. The CDR3 nucleotides read TGTGCCAGCAGCTTAAACAGGGAAAACACTGAAGCTTTCTTT.

The chain recombines TRBV7-2 with TRBJ1-5; unclear D gene. The CDR3 extends over 13 amino acids. Germline CDR1 and CDR2: SGHTA and FQGNSA. V lost 6 bases and J 3 bases, leaving 9 bases between the germline ends. CDR3 DNA sequence: TGTGCCAGCAGTCTCAGGCTCAATCAGCCCCAGCATTTT. Protein sequence: CASSLRLNQPQHF.

The rearrangement uses TRBV5-5 and TRBJ2-2, with a possible D match to TRBD2 (6 bases). The CDR3 extends over 16 amino acids. The V end lost 2 bases, the J end lost 5 bases, and 16 bases lay between the germline ends. Germline lookup yields CDR1 SGHKS and CDR2 YYEKEE (reference sequence). The CDR3 nucleotides read TGTGCCAGCAGCTTCGTAAAGGGGAGGATTACCGGGGAGCTGTTTTTT. It yields the protein CASSFVKGRITGELFF.

The gene calls are TRBV11-1 and TRBJ1-1, with TRBD1 as a possible D gene (5 bases). The CDR3 extends over 16 amino acids. The germline V and J ends were trimmed by 0 bases and 5 bases, with 16 bases remaining between them. Germline values: CDR1 SGHAT, CDR2 FQDESV (reference sequence). The CDR3 nucleotides are TGTGCCAGCAGCTTAGCGCCCGGGCAGGGTAGAACTGAAGCTTTCTTT. Translating it yields CASSLAPGQGRTEAFF.

This clone has only a few counts. The V call is TRBV5-6, the J call TRBJ1-3, with 7 bases aligning to TRBD1. Germline CDR1 and CDR2: SGHDT and YYEEEE. J lost 6 bases, V lost 9 bases, and 9 bases had no gene match. The CDR3 sequence is 13 residues long. This chain's CDR3 is CATERTGKNTIYF. The CDR3 bases are TGTGCCACCGAACGGACAGGAAAAAACACCATATATTTT.

The chain couples TRBV7-3 to TRBJ2-1; 8 bases fit TRBD1. V gave up 5 bases and J gave up 0 bases; unmatched junction bases: 6. There are 16 residues in the CDR3. The germline V gene has CDR1 SGHTA and CDR2 FQGTGA. CDR3 coding DNA: TGTGCCAGCAGCGCTTACAGGGGGAGCTCCTACAATGAGCAGTTCTTC. It translates to CASSAYRGSSYNEQFF. The variable domain in full, completed from reference TRBV7-3 and TRBJ2-1, reads GAGVSQTPSNKVTEKGKYVELRCDPISGHTALYWYRQSLGQGPEFLIYFQGTGAADDSGLPNDRFFAVRPEGSVSTLKIQRTERGDSAVYLCASSAYRGSSYNEQFFGPGTRLTVL.

The CDR3 reads CASSLPGAGTAEAFF. As DNA, the CDR3 is TGCGCCAGCAGCTTACCCGGTGCCGGGACAGCTGAAGCTTTCTTT. The rearrangement uses TRBV5-1 and TRBJ1-1, with TRBD1 matching over 7 bases. The CDR3 runs to 15 residues. In germline, CDR1 is SGHRS, CDR2 YFSETQ. The trim removed 2 bases at V and 6 bases at J, leaving 10 bases unmatched.

This rearrangement joins TRBV10-3 to TRBJ2-4, with D possibly being TRBD1 (6 bases). Germline V gene lookup returns CDR1 ENHRY and CDR2 SYGVKD. The CDR3 is 13 amino acids. The V end lost 8 bases, the J end lost 11 bases, and 19 bases lay between the germline ends. The CDR3 spells CAIGQDRGGFQYF. The CDR3 nucleotides are TGTGCCATCGGCCAAGACAGAGGGGGTTTTCAGTACTTC.

The chain joins TRBV28 to TRBJ2-3; 13 positions agree with TRBD2. Germline CDR1 reads MDHEN; CDR2 reads SYDVKM. With V trimmed by 8 bases and J by 3 bases, 11 bases remained unmatched. The CDR3 contains 17 residues. The CDR3 coding sequence is TGTGCCAGCCGAACAAAATGGACTAGCGGGAGAACAGATACGCAGTATTTT. Protein product: CASRTKWTSGRTDTQYF.

The chain uses TRBV19 and TRBJ1-1; D is possibly TRBD1 (5 bases). This CDR3 is built from 15 residues. Germline V gives CDR1 LNHDA, CDR2 SQIVND (reference sequence). Trimming took off 7 bases at V and 1 base at J, with 16 bases between the two ends. As DNA, the CDR3 is TGTGCCAGTACCCCGACAGAACGCAGGAACACTGAAGCTTTCTTT. It translates to CASTPTERRNTEAFF.

The chain recombines TRBV27 with TRBJ2-1; TRBD2 matches 10 bases. This CDR3 region has 11 residues. J gave up 9 bases and V 10 bases, and 3 bases lay outside the gene matches. Germline CDR1 reads MNHEY; CDR2 reads SMNVEV (reference sequence). The CDR3 region is CATIAGGEQFF. The CDR3 region has the DNA TGTGCCACCATAGCGGGAGGTGAGCAGTTCTTC.

This chain joins TRBV18 and TRBJ1-5; D is undetermined. The V gene's germline CDR1 is KGHSH and CDR2 LQKENI. This CDR3 contains 14 residues. Trimming pared 6 bases from V and 2 bases from J, leaving 11 bases between. CDR3 sequence reads: CASSLGSGNQPQHF. CDR3 DNA: TGTGCCAGCTCTCTCGGTAGTGGCAATCAGCCCCAGCATTTT.

The rearrangement uses TRBV11-2 and TRBJ1-1; 8 bases are shared with TRBD1. V was pared by 4 bases and J by 6 bases, with 7 bases of the junction left unmatched. CDR3 length: 14 amino acids. Germline lookup yields CDR1 SGHAT and CDR2 FQNNGV. The CDR3 region has the DNA TGTGCCAGCAGCTCCATCAGGGGGCAGGCTGAAGCTTTCTTT. It yields the protein CASSSIRGQAEAFF.

The chain has TRBV25-1 and TRBJ2-2, with TRBD2 matching over 12 bases. Germline CDR1 is MGHDK and CDR2 is SYGVNS. V lost 7 bases, J lost 4 bases, and 7 bases stayed unmatched. The CDR3 is 16 residues long. Written as DNA, the CDR3 is TGTGCCAGCATCCCGACTAGCGGGAGTGGCACCGGGGAGCTGTTTTTT. The encoded protein is CASIPTSGSGTGELFF.